The TCR beta chain described here comes from a study of cytomegalovirus exposure and HLA in healthy donors (dated by TCRdb to about 2017). A note on the overall study: An earlier analysis of approximately 600 of the donors reported approximately 300 Gb of sequence data and 120 million or so unique TCR beta sequences from about 180 million T cells. Approximately 300 gigabases of sequencing data and tens of millions of unique TCR sequences made up an early release that covered approximately 620 HLA-typed donors. The genetic ancestry cluster associated with self-reported Caucasian donors included over 65% of the 398 genotyped donors. The study aimed to test whether signatures of past pathogen exposure could be identified by cataloging public T cell receptors. The study used immunosequencing to profile the T cell repertoires of 666 subjects and linked those repertoires to cytomegalovirus serostatus. A separate validation cohort of some 130 different subjects was used in addition to the approximately 700-subject first cohort. To predict cytomegalovirus infection status, the study brought together high-throughput TCR immunosequencing, statistical association of individual TCRs with disease status, and machine learning. To study patterns of TCR occurrence, a later analysis re-analyzed previously published TCR beta repertoires from 700 or so donors and added high-resolution HLA genotyping. In the later analysis, no new phenotypic data were used to find candidate immune exposures; instead, reliance was placed on TCR beta sequences and their occurrence across donors. An earlier analysis of nearly 600 of the donors applied high-throughput TCR beta sequencing to assess whether each TCR beta V gene segment acted as functional or pseudogenic. Donor age, sex, ethnicity and CMV serostatus were collected together with the repertoire data. Genome-wide SNP genotypes for about 60% of the roughly 700 donors were used in a later genetic analysis, which treated that subset as a discovery cohort. All discovery cohort repertoires had been generated using a single sequencing platform. Both class I and class II loci were covered by HLA typing, at four-digit resolution. The number of donors typed differed by locus, with about 620-630 for A, B, C, DRB1 and DQB1, roughly 520 for DQA1, about 610 for DPA1, and around 460 for DPB1. Because of strong linkage in the cohort, 5 or 6 DR-DQ haplotypes were treated as single units for association and clustering. Among about 370 genotyped donors of the cohort, an average of around 220,000 unique TCR beta nucleotide sequences was sequenced per donor, of which 15% to 20% were non-productive.

V and J are trimmed by 3 bases and 10 bases, and the gene matches miss 2 bases of the junction. The germline V gene (reference sequence) yields DFQATT for CDR1 and SNEGSKA for CDR2. The CDR3 runs 11 amino acids, cysteine and phenylalanine included. The CDR3 DNA has 33 bases and is translated from base 1. The cohort comprised fewer than 700 healthy bone marrow donors. All cohort members were sampled while nominally healthy, although unrecorded immune exposures were likely present. The donor tested CMV seropositive, placing the donor among the 310 or so seropositive members of the cohort. Every donor gave a peripheral blood sample, and the peripheral blood mononuclear cells from that sample were used for TCR beta sequencing. Genomic DNA was extracted from the blood cell samples with the Qiagen DNeasy Blood Extraction Kit. Libraries were prepared through the immunoSEQ multiplex PCR assay. A mixture of 60 forward primers for TCR Vbeta segments and 13 reverse primers for TCR Jbeta segments was used in the multiplex PCR. A multiplex PCR assay on genomic DNA amplified the CDR3 region of rearranged TCR beta genes. The amplified TCR beta libraries were sequenced on the Illumina HiSeq System as 87-base-pair reads. Turning to the authors' computational methods: Across the roughly 670 repertoires, a later analysis counted 75 million to 90 million unique TCR beta chains, 8.5 million to 12 million of which were shared by at least two donors. Raw reads were error-corrected and collapsed into unique sequences by a nearest-neighbor algorithm in which closely related sequences were merged to remove PCR and sequencing errors. CDR3 sequences were aligned to IMGT reference sequences to assign V, D and J gene segments. Each retained sequence needed at least a six-nucleotide match to both a V gene segment and a J gene segment. Rearrangements were called productive when the CDR3 lacked stop codons and stayed in frame with V and J; all others were non-productive. Following IMGT convention, CDR3 was defined as the stretch from the second conserved V-encoded cysteine up to the conserved J-encoded phenylalanine. In an earlier analysis of more than 550 of the donors, sequences lacking an unambiguous match to a single V gene segment were excluded. An earlier analysis of a few hundred of the donors classified V segments as functional when productive rearrangements were above 56.7% and as segregating when the standard deviation between donors was above 5%. To diagnose cytomegalovirus status from the catalog of TCR beta chain sequences, a statistical classification framework was built. In a later analysis, V and J genes were assigned by comparing TCR nucleotide sequences against IMGT/GENE-DB human TR gene sequences. A later analysis assigned CDR3 sequences and most-parsimonious VDJ recombination scenarios with the TCRdist pipeline. In a later analysis, each TCR beta chain was defined by its CDR3 amino acid sequence together with its V-gene family, and reads lacking a unique V-gene family were excluded. A later analysis removed several hundred highly shared, low-generation-probability nucleotide sequences to deal with suspected cross-contamination and a sequencing artifact. In a later analysis, a clonal expansion index for each public chain was calculated from normalized within-repertoire ranks of inferred template counts. Generation probabilities in a later analysis came from a VDJ recombination model fitted to out-of-frame rearrangements, and those results were checked against IGoR. In a later analysis, TCR-TCR, TCR-HLA and TCR-CMV co-occurrence was scored with hypergeometric tests, and a repertoire-size bias correction was applied to TCR pairs. False discovery rates were estimated in a later analysis by permuting HLA or CMV assignments 20 times. A later analysis grouped co-occurring TCRs with DBSCAN, adding TCRdist sequence similarity when clustering within HLA-allele-positive subsets. For co-occurrence clustering, repertoires with fewer than 30,000 or more than 120,000 public chains were excluded, along with about five repertoires with anomalous nucleotide sharing. TCRdb took this table from immuneACCESS and kept in-frame rearrangements with V and J called. Such tables lack part of the clones; where checked against another copy, unresolved V genes explain under half of the gap, and the rest is unexplained. V, J and clone size are taken as reported in that table, and D and trimming were inferred from the DNA itself. This sample comprises roughly 61,000 clones, 89% of them detected only once. The ten largest account for less than 1.6% of the sample.

With respect to this clone: Its target antigen remains unknown. Per-base quality was not reported, and no clone a single base away is much larger than it.

Findings and caveats that apply to the study as a whole: In vitro tests confirmed that a few of the cytomegalovirus-associated TCR beta chains recognize cytomegalovirus antigens. Over 15 rarely observed V segments, including chromosome 9 orphons, were excluded from the earlier analysis of some 590 of the donors because counts were too low. While some public TCRs were present in many individuals, most TCR sequences turned up only very rarely across donors. A cluster of highly shared sequence variants was judged likely to be a technical artifact of the sequencing pipeline. Linkage disequilibrium might explain the correlated functional status among segregating V segments, but an unknown experimental factor could not be ruled out. The classifier was reported to diagnose cytomegalovirus status with high specificity and sensitivity in both the original and validation cohorts. In a later genetic analysis, a missense DCLRE1C variant was associated with V-gene and J-gene trimming of TCR beta chains, and the association was replicated in an independent cohort. In this cohort, only TCR beta chains were sequenced, and detectable features were limited by the absence of alpha or paired-chain data. Because some donors lacked HLA typing at each locus, the association tests relied only on the typed subset. A later genetic analysis reported fewer N-insertions in productive TCRs among donors in an Asian-associated ancestry cluster than the roughly 700-donor mean. Most CMV-associated TCR beta chains appeared to be HLA-restricted in a later analysis, and the HLA associations seemed to be driven largely by CMV exposure. In a later analysis, HLA-associated TCR beta chains showed more clonal expansion and lower generation probabilities than non-associated chains that were equally common. In the study, around 150 TCR beta chains were listed as associated with cytomegalovirus. Immune exposure information for the cohort was limited to CMV serostatus. Several of the top co-occurrence clusters appeared to be linked to parvovirus B19, influenza, CMV and Epstein-Barr virus, according to a later analysis. In a later analysis, TCR association rates were found to vary across HLA loci, with the most associated TCRs seen for DRB1 alleles and the fewest for HLA-C alleles. A later analysis associated 16,951 TCR beta sequences with specific HLA alleles at a false discovery rate of 0.05. Presence/absence analyses assumed roughly uniform sequencing depth across donors, an assumption that may not hold. A further reported finding was that TCR beta sequences accurately predicted the HLA-A and HLA-B alleles for most subjects in the first cohort. When HLA alleles, especially DR and DQ, strongly co-occurred, attributing TCR associations to individual alleles was difficult. According to the authors, the approach could potentially be generalized to other disease states and immunological phenotypes. The 87-base-pair reads could not distinguish some IMGT-functional V segments, including TRBV6-2 and TRBV6-3, so those segments were excluded. In an earlier analysis of fewer than 750 of the donors, most TCR beta V segments were observed in productive rearrangements about 87% or about 30% of the time, broadly matching IMGT annotations.

The chain was built from TRBV20-1 and TRBJ2-1, with 8 bases in between that match TRBD1. This TCR was sampled from a man aged 25 to 45 in good health and CMV-seropositive. The specimen sequenced was PBMCs. The DNA sequence is TGCAGTGCTAGGCGGGACAGGGAGCAGTTCTTC. Translated, this gives CSARRDREQFF.